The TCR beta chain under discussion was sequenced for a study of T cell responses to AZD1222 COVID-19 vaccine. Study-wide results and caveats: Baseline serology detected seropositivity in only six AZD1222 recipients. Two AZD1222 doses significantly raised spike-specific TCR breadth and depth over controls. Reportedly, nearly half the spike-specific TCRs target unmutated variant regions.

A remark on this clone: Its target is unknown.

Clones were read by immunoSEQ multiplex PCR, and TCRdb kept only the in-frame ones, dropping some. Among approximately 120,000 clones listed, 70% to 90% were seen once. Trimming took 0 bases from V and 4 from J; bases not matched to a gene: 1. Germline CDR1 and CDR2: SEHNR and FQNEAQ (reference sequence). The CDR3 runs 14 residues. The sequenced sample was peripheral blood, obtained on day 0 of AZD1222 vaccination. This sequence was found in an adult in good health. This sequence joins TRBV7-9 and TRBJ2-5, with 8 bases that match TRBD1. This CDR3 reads CASSLATGGETQYF. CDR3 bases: TGTGCCAGCAGCTTAGCCACAGGGGGAGAGACCCAGTACTTC.